Reported below is one T cell receptor (beta chain). These data are taken from a study of T cell changes during pregnancy in multiple sclerosis. Repertoires were generated with immunoSEQ multiplex PCR, while TCRdb's copy carries only in-frame clones and drops some. The data show 120,000 or so clones, about 94% seen once. The germline V gene has CDR1 SGHVS and CDR2 FNYEAQ. V shed 5 bases and J shed 0 bases, with 17 bases lying between them. The CDR3 loop spans 16 amino acids. The sequence derives from a female donor with multiple sclerosis, enrolled in a pregnancy study. Sequencing used peripheral blood, obtained before pregnancy. V gene TRBV7-6 combines with J gene TRBJ2-7; TRBD1 is a possible D gene (5 bases). CDR3 DNA: TGTGCCAGCAGCCCGCAGGGCGGTGAAAGCTCCTACGAGCAGTACTTC. Translated, it gives CASSPQGGESSYEQYF.